This T cell receptor (beta chain) emerged from a study of blood T cell repertoires in COVID-19. Study-wide context: COVID-19 samples collected from the United States, Italy and Spain covered acute and convalescent phases.

Study processing details: Amplifying reference gene primers gave estimates of nucleated cell counts. Sequencing used immunoSEQ multiplex PCR; TCRdb keeps in-frame clones, though not all of them. D and trimming were read from the DNA, whereas the V and J calls and clone size are those reported in that table. The table includes 410,000 or so clones, 89% detected once. A Seattle source enrolled patients during active infection and followed them longitudinally. The V segment lost 3 bases and the J segment 2 bases; nucleotides outside the gene matches: 6. This CDR3 has 15 residues. CDR1 is LNHDA and CDR2 is SQIVND in the germline V gene (reference sequence).

Sequenced sample: peripheral blood. The V call is TRBV19, the J call TRBJ2-5; the match to TRBD2 covers 7 bases. This TCR was recovered from a woman aged 40-49 years with COVID-19, enrolled during active disease. The CDR3 nucleotides read TGTGCCAGTAGTATTTACGGGGGAGGGCAAGAGACCCAGTACTTC. It codes for CASSIYGGGQETQYF.